The sequence of this TCR beta chain was determined in a study of cytomegalovirus exposure and HLA in healthy donors. Likely unrecorded immune exposures existed in these nominally healthy donors. PCR primers comprised 60 Vbeta and 13 Jbeta primers. TCRdb keeps only in-frame clones here, not all; method: immunoSEQ multiplex PCR. The sample contains 150,000 or so clones, approximately 80% of which appear only once. J lost 4 bases, V lost 2 bases, and 10 bases had no gene match. This CDR3 region has 16 residues. CDR1 SQVTM and CDR2 ANQGSEA come from the germline V gene. A note on this clone: Its matching antigen is unknown.

Whole-study findings and limits: A later analysis associated some 16,000 TCR beta sequences with HLA alleles at a 0.05 false discovery rate.

The sequence came from a man aged 30 to 45 in good health and CMV-seropositive. This chain uses TRBV29-1 with TRBJ2-5; 10 bases are shared with TRBD1. Sequenced input: PBMCs. The CDR3 DNA is TGCAGCGTTGAATACTGGAGACAGGGGGCGCGAGAGACCCAGTACTTC. Protein sequence: CSVEYWRQGARETQYF.